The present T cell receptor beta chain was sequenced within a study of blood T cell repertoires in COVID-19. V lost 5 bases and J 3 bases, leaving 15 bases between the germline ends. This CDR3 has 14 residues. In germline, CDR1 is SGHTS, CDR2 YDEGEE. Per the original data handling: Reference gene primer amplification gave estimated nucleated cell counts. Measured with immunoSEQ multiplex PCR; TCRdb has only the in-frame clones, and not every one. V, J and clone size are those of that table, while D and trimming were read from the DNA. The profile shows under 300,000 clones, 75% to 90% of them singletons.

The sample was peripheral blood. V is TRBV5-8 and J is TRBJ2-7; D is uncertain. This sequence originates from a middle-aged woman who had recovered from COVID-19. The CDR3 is CASRSALSLYEQYF. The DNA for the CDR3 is TGTGCCAGCAGAAGTGCCCTATCCCTCTACGAGCAGTACTTC.